The T cell receptor beta chain under discussion was sequenced for a study of blood T cell repertoires in COVID-19. About the study: Acute and convalescent COVID-19 samples came from the United States, Italy and Spain. PBMCs, B-cell-depleted T cells, or T cells were the source of the cDNA or gDNA that made up the material.

In the study's own analysis: Nucleated cell counts were estimated from reference gene primer amplification. Sequencing used immunoSEQ multiplex PCR; TCRdb keeps in-frame clones, though not all of them. V, J and clone size reflect that table, while D and trimming were determined from the DNA. The sample has under 80,000 clones, 86% seen once. The CDR3 consists of 13 residues. V trimming: 10 bases; J trimming: 4 bases; junction bases outside the gene matches: 5. Per germline, CDR1 SEHNR and CDR2 FQNEAQ (reference sequence). A single count supports this clone. The receptor was derived from a man over 45 with active COVID-19. Material: peripheral blood. This chain joins TRBV7-9 and TRBJ2-1, with 9 positions matching TRBD2. CDR3 residues: CATSLAGYNEQFF. The CDR3 DNA follows: TGTGCCACAAGTCTAGCGGGGTACAATGAGCAGTTCTTC.